This entry describes one T cell receptor (beta chain). The clone's antigen remains unknown. Per-base qualities were not stored, and no clone one base away is much larger. The data derive from a study of cytomegalovirus exposure and HLA in healthy donors (dated by TCRdb to between 2016 and 2019). Notes on the research overall: An earlier analysis of several hundred of the donors reported about 280 Gb of sequence data and 95 million to 130 million unique TCR beta sequences obtained from about 179 million T cells. Every repertoire in the discovery cohort had been generated on one and the same sequencing platform. The study profiled the T cell repertoires of more than 500 subjects by immunosequencing and related them to cytomegalovirus serostatus. In the later analysis, no new phenotypic data were used to find candidate immune exposures; instead, reliance was placed on TCR beta sequences and their occurrence across donors. The genetic ancestry cluster associated with self-reported Caucasian donors included over 65% of the 398 genotyped donors. A later analysis re-analyzed previously published TCR beta repertoires from 600 to 850 donors and added high-resolution HLA genotyping to study TCR occurrence patterns. Roughly 300 gigabases of sequencing data and approximately 85 million unique TCR sequences were included in an early release covering roughly 600 HLA-typed donors. In addition to the first cohort of hundreds of subjects, a separate validation cohort of approximately 130 different subjects was used. The study was designed to test whether signatures of past pathogen exposure could be identified by cataloging public T cell receptors. HLA typing covered class I and class II loci at four-digit resolution. Donor age, sex, ethnicity and CMV serostatus were collected together with the repertoire data. In an earlier analysis of roughly 600 of the donors, high-throughput TCR beta sequencing was used to judge whether each TCR beta V gene segment behaved as functional or pseudogenic. Typing coverage varied by locus: about 620-630 donors for A, B, C, DRB1 and DQB1; about 520 for DQA1; nearly 610 for DPA1; around 450 for DPB1. About five DR-DQ haplotypes were treated as single units for association and clustering because of strong linkage in the cohort. A later genetic analysis used genome-wide SNP genotypes for about 65% of the roughly 670 donors, treating that subset as a discovery cohort. Among 398 genotyped donors of the cohort, an average of roughly 230,000 unique TCR beta nucleotide sequences was sequenced per donor, of which about 18% were non-productive. To predict cytomegalovirus infection status, the study brought together high-throughput TCR immunosequencing, statistical association of individual TCRs with disease status, and machine learning. Summary of the overall study and its limitations: In a later analysis, HLA-associated TCR beta chains were found to be more clonally expanded and to have lower generation probabilities than equally common non-associated chains. Several of the top co-occurrence clusters appeared to be linked to parvovirus B19, influenza, CMV and Epstein-Barr virus, according to a later analysis. V-gene and J-gene trimming of TCR beta chains was associated with a missense DCLRE1C variant in a later genetic analysis, and the association was replicated in an independent cohort. The classifier was reported to diagnose cytomegalovirus status with high specificity and sensitivity in both the original cohort and the validation cohort. Only TCR beta chains were sequenced in this cohort, and the absence of alpha or paired-chain data limited detectable features. In an earlier analysis of about 600 of the donors, most TCR beta V segments appeared in productive rearrangements about 87% or about 30% of the time, broadly matching IMGT annotations. The authors suggested that the approach could potentially be extended to other disease states and immunological phenotypes. Sequencing depth was assumed to be roughly uniform across donors in the presence/absence analyses, though that assumption may not hold. The study listed 164 TCR beta chains as associated with cytomegalovirus. In vitro tests confirmed that a few of the cytomegalovirus-associated TCR beta chains recognize cytomegalovirus antigens. In a later analysis, TCR association rates were found to vary across HLA loci, with the most associated TCRs seen for DRB1 alleles and the fewest for HLA-C alleles. Linkage disequilibrium might explain the correlated functional status among segregating V segments, but an unknown experimental factor could not be excluded. Because some donors lacked HLA typing at each locus, the association tests relied only on the typed subset. A further reported finding was that TCR beta sequences accurately predicted the HLA-A and HLA-B alleles for most subjects in the first cohort. According to a later analysis, most CMV-associated TCR beta chains appeared to be HLA-restricted, and the HLA associations seemed to be driven largely by CMV exposure. CMV serostatus was the only immune exposure information available for the cohort. Strong co-occurrence of HLA alleles, especially DR and DQ, made assigning TCR associations to individual alleles difficult. Across donors, most TCR sequences were observed very rarely, whereas some public TCRs were present in many individuals. According to a later genetic analysis, donors in an Asian-associated ancestry cluster had fewer N-insertions in productive TCRs than the approximately 710-donor mean. At a false discovery rate of 0.05, a later analysis linked under 20,000 TCR beta sequences to specific HLA alleles. Approximately 16 rarely observed V segments, including chromosome 9 orphons, were excluded from the earlier analysis of about 610 of the donors because counts were too low. A cluster of highly shared sequence variants was judged likely to be a technical artifact of the sequencing pipeline.

The library relied on the immunoSEQ multiplex PCR assay. For the multiplex PCR, a mixture combining 60 forward primers for TCR Vbeta segments and 13 reverse primers for TCR Jbeta segments was used. Amplification of the CDR3 region of rearranged TCR beta genes was performed with a multiplex PCR assay on genomic DNA. The amplified TCR beta libraries were sequenced on the Illumina HiSeq System as 87-base-pair reads. The authors' pipeline ran thus. Across the 670 or so repertoires, a later analysis counted tens of millions of unique TCR beta chains, about 10 million of which were shared by at least two donors. Raw reads were error-corrected and collapsed into unique sequences with a nearest-neighbor algorithm that merged closely related sequences to remove PCR and sequencing errors. To assign V, D and J gene segments, CDR3 sequences were aligned to IMGT reference sequences. For a sequence to be retained, a match of at least six nucleotides was required to both a V gene segment and a J gene segment. Rearrangements were classified as productive when the CDR3 lacked stop codons and remained in frame with V and J, and all other rearrangements were classified as non-productive. Following IMGT convention, CDR3 was defined as the stretch from the second conserved V-encoded cysteine up to the conserved J-encoded phenylalanine. Sequences without an unambiguous match to a single V gene segment were excluded from the earlier analysis of about 630 of the donors. An earlier analysis of some 500 of the donors classified V segments as functional when productive rearrangements were above 56.7% and as segregating when the standard deviation between donors was above 5%. A statistical classification framework was built to diagnose cytomegalovirus status from the catalog of TCR beta chain sequences. V and J gene assignment, in a later analysis, came from comparing TCR nucleotide sequences with IMGT/GENE-DB human TR gene sequences. A later analysis assigned CDR3 sequences and most-parsimonious VDJ recombination scenarios with the TCRdist pipeline. A later analysis defined each TCR beta chain by its CDR3 amino acid sequence plus V-gene family, and excluded reads lacking a unique V-gene family. To address suspected cross-contamination and a sequencing artifact, a later analysis removed some 620 highly shared, low-generation-probability nucleotide sequences. In a later analysis, a clonal expansion index was calculated for each public chain from normalized within-repertoire ranks of inferred template counts. A later analysis computed generation probabilities with a VDJ recombination model fitted to out-of-frame rearrangements, and checked the results against IGoR. Hypergeometric tests were used in a later analysis to score TCR-TCR, TCR-HLA and TCR-CMV co-occurrence, with a repertoire-size bias correction applied to the TCR pairs. To estimate false discovery rates, a later analysis permuted the HLA or CMV assignments 20 times. In a later analysis, co-occurring TCRs were grouped with DBSCAN, and TCRdist sequence similarity was added when clustering was performed within HLA-allele-positive subsets. Repertoires with fewer than 30,000 or more than 120,000 public chains, plus five repertoires with anomalous nucleotide sharing, were excluded from co-occurrence clustering. Drawn from immuneACCESS, this table holds only the in-frame rearrangements with V and J called that TCRdb kept. Clones are partly lost; checked studies trace under half to an unresolved V gene and leave the rest unexplained. The V and J calls and clone size are taken from that table; D and trimming were inferred from the DNA. This sample is represented by hundreds of thousands of clones; 72% of them were singletons. The ten biggest clones cover under 2.5% of the sample.

The cohort was made up of under 800 healthy bone marrow donors. Cohort members were all nominally healthy when sampled, although unrecorded immune exposures were likely present. The donor was CMV seronegative and belonged to the group of around 350 seronegative cohort members. A peripheral blood sample was collected from each donor, and TCR beta sequencing was performed on peripheral blood mononuclear cells. Genomic DNA extraction from the blood cell samples was performed with the Qiagen DNeasy Blood Extraction Kit. The sample consisted of PBMCs. The sequence came from a female donor in good health and CMV-seronegative.

The CDR3 region has the sequence CASSPGLVEYEQYF. In nucleotide form, the sequence is TGTGCCAGCTCACCGGGACTAGTGGAATACGAGCAGTACTTC. This sequence uses TRBV18 and TRBJ2-7; 8 central nucleotides agree with TRBD2. CDR1 and CDR2 are drawn from the germline V gene: KGHSH, LQKENI. The cysteine opens and the phenylalanine closes a CDR3 of 14 amino acids. CDR3 DNA is the only sequence kept; it has 42 bases, read in frame from the first base. V is pruned by 3 bases and J by 4 bases, leaving 5 bases of the junction without a gene match.